Below, 9 T cell receptor beta chains from the same sample are listed, as sequenced in a study of blood T cell repertoires in COVID-19. The repertoire was sequenced with immunoSEQ multiplex PCR; TCRdb's copy has only in-frame clones and lacks some. The data show approximately 180,000 clones, 85% to 90% seen once. Sequenced input: peripheral blood. Every receptor here comes from a woman aged 70 to 79 with COVID-19, enrolled during active disease.

This clone was counted once. This chain connects TRBV4-1 to TRBJ2-7, with 12 bases identical to TRBD2. In germline, CDR1 is MGHRA, CDR2 YSYEKL. This CDR3 region has 17 residues. V was pared by 4 bases and J by 3 bases, with 10 bases of the junction left unmatched. The CDR3 DNA follows: TGCGCCAGCAGCCCGACAGGTCGGACTAGCGGGAACTACGAGCAGTACTTC. It encodes CASSPTGRTSGNYEQYF.

This clone was counted between two and nine times. This chain links TRBV7-9 with TRBJ2-5; 10 bases match TRBD1. The CDR3 has 14 amino acids. Germline loops: CDR1 SEHNR, CDR2 FQNEAQ (reference sequence). The junction had 6 bases not matched to a gene; V was cut back by 6 bases and J by 5 bases. The CDR3: CASSLTGGYETQYF. DNA of the CDR3: TGTGCCAGCAGTTTGACAGGGGGCTATGAGACCCAGTACTTC.

In this sample, this clone turned up once. The chain carries TRBV28 and TRBJ1-2; D is unclear. Germline loops: CDR1 MDHEN, CDR2 SYDVKM. V was clipped by 6 bases and J by 4 bases, with 9 bases between them. CDR3 size: 12 residues. CDR3 region: CASREDGYGYTF. CDR3 bases: TGTGCCAGCAGGGAGGACGGCTATGGCTACACCTTC.

The chain has TRBV7-3 and TRBJ2-3; D unresolved. Germline V lookup: CDR1 SGHTA, CDR2 FQGTGA. Trimming took 1 base from V and 2 from J, leaving 13 bases between them. The CDR3 loop spans 16 amino acids. Here the CDR3 DNA reads TGTGCCAGCAGCTTAATGGCGGTGACCAACACAGATACGCAGTATTTT. Translation gives CASSLMAVTNTDTQYF.

In this sample, this clone turned up a few times. The rearrangement uses TRBV20-1 and TRBJ2-2; 8 nucleotides match TRBD1. Germline-derived CDR1 and CDR2 are DFQATT and SNEGSKA (reference sequence). There are 15 residues in the CDR3. Trimming at V came to 3 bases and at J to 2 bases, leaving 5 bases not matched to a gene. The CDR3 spells CSASAQGANTGELFF. In nucleotides, the CDR3 is TGCAGTGCTAGTGCCCAGGGGGCAAACACCGGGGAGCTGTTTTTT.

The chain employs TRBV11-2 and TRBJ2-1; D is ambiguous. Germline lookup yields CDR1 SGHAT and CDR2 FQNNGV. This CDR3 comprises 14 residues. V was pared by 1 base and J by 6 bases, with 10 bases between. CDR3 sequence: CASSLVRLFNEQFF. The CDR3 bases are TGTGCCAGCAGCTTAGTGAGGCTCTTCAATGAGCAGTTCTTC.

The chain employs TRBV6-2 or TRBV6-3 and TRBJ2-1, with 7 nucleotides matching TRBD2. The CDR3 loop spans 17 amino acids. Germline-derived CDR1 and CDR2 are MNHEY and SVGEGT. J lost 10 bases, V lost 2 bases, and 17 bases had no gene match. The CDR3 reads CASSYHIGAGVSREQFF. CDR3 in DNA: TGTGCCAGCAGTTACCACATCGGTGCGGGAGTATCACGAGAGCAGTTCTTC.

This clone was counted only a few times. The V call is TRBV24-1, the J call TRBJ1-5, with D uncertain. The germline gives CDR1 KGHDR, CDR2 SFDVKD. V lost 7 bases and J lost 2, with 8 bases in between. The CDR3 is 13 amino acids. The CDR3 coding sequence is TGTGCCACCAGCGAGGTGGGCAATCAGCCCCAGCATTTT. Protein product: CATSEVGNQPQHF.

The J gene is TRBJ1-2, the V gene TRBV2, with TRBD1 matching over 10 bases. The CDR3 totals 14 residues. Germline CDR1 SNHLY, CDR2 FYNNEI. The trim removed 5 bases at V and 8 bases at J, leaving 8 bases unmatched. The CDR3 loop is CASSNRQGAKGYTF. DNA for the CDR3: TGTGCCAGCAGTAACAGACAGGGGGCTAAAGGCTACACCTTC.